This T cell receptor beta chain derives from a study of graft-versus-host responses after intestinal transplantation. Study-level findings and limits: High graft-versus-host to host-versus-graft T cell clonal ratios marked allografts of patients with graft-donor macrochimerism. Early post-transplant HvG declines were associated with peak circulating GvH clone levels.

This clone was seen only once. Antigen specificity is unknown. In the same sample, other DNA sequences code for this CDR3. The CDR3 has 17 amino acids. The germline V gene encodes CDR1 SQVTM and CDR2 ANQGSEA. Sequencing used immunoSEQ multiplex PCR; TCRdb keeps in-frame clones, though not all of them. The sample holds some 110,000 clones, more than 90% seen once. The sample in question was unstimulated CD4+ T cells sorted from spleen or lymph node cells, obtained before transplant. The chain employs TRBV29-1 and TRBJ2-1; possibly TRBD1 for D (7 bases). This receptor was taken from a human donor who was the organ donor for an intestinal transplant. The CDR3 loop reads CSAPQGTEPSSYNEQFF. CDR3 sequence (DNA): TGCAGTGCCCCACAGGGGACTGAGCCTAGCTCCTACAATGAGCAGTTCTTC.